This T cell receptor (beta chain) appears in the sequencing data of a study of T cells expressing NK-cell markers. Study at large: Obtained from sorted CD3+CD56+NKG2C+, CD3+CD56+NKG2C- and CD3+CD56-NKG2C+ T cells were the TCR beta repertoires. Seven of eight sequenced donors tested HCMV-seropositive; one tested seronegative. Study-level findings and limits: The contribution of dominant NKG2C+ clonotypes to CD8+ T cells in several donors was 1.0-7.0%.

The germline CDR1 and CDR2 sequences are SGHTA and FQGNSA. This CDR3 comprises 18 residues. TCRdb re-called the 5' RACE reads and catalogs CDR3 proteins one per entry, DNA excluded. There are fewer than 300,000 distinct CDR3 sequences in the sample, with about 4.2% held by the top ten. Remarks on this clonotype: The antigen is undetermined.

Source material: blood T cells: a sorted CD56 or NKG2C T cell subset, CD4+ or CD8+ T cells, or bulk PBMC T cells (not recorded which). The chain is built from TRBV7-2 and TRBJ2-2. The origin of this receptor is a woman aged 18 to 75 in good health. The CDR3 protein is CASSLRTTTLSYTGELFF.